This T cell receptor (beta chain) was recorded in a study of vaccination and CD4 T cells after COVID-19. As for the study in general: The study enrolled six male and four female convalescents, two of whom were Hispanic. From HCoV-229E, HCoV-OC43, HCoV-NL63 and SARS-CoV-2, overlapping spike peptides were used to stimulate the cells.

Oncomine TCR Beta short-read sequencing was applied to DNA from cultured CD4+ T cells. Genomic DNA extraction was carried out from cultured CD4+ T cells. TCRdb called the PCR reads again in MiXCR, with one record for every CDR3 protein. This repertoire shows approximately 9,000 distinct CDR3 sequences, under 35% found once; its top ten account for 15% to 20%. This CDR3 has 13 amino acids. Germline CDR1 reads DFQATT; CDR2 reads SNEGSKA (reference sequence). V dropped 3 bases and J dropped 0 bases, with 6 bases sitting between them. The treatment here: roughly 10-day PBMC culture with coronavirus spike peptide pools or control peptides (ViraFEST assay). Unexposed donor CD4+ T cells predated the COVID-19 pandemic, collected 2011-2018. Contingent on cell availability, unexposed-donor CD4+ T cells were interrogated with SARS-CoV-2 S/N and four cold-coronavirus spikes. Worth noting for this clonotype: Antigen unknown.

Sequenced material: CD4+ T cells from blood, cultured in vitro. The chain uses TRBV20-1 and TRBJ1-3; D is uncertain. The clonotype was recovered from a human donor in good health. The DNA of the CDR3 is TGCAGTGCTAGTCGGGACTCTGGAAACACCATATATTTT. Its translation: CSASRDSGNTIYF.